This is a list of T cell receptor beta chains from one sample in a study of PD-1 blockade in classical Hodgkin lymphoma. TCRdb's table, derived via immunoSEQ multiplex PCR, lists solely in-frame clones and lacks some. Of some 9,100 clones listed, just over 85% are singletons. Sequencing was carried out using CD8+ T cells from blood. The receptors derive from a human donor with classical Hodgkin lymphoma. Both conserved end residues are part of each CDR3. The D gene is left open where the match is weak. Clone size is not always given. Where it is, it says once, few, many or a class for expanded clones.

TRBJ2-2 TRBD1 TRBV9 - CASSVARDRINTGELFF TGTGCCAGCAGCGTCGCTCGGGACAGGATAAACACCGGGGAGCTGTTTTTT
TRBJ2-1 - TRBV4-3 - CASSPAHSGTEQFF TGCGCCAGCAGCCCGGCCCATTCGGGCACTGAGCAGTTCTTC
TRBJ1-1 - TRBV5-5 - CASSSRTEAFF TGTGCCAGCAGCTCTCGGACTGAAGCTTTCTTT
TRBJ2-3 - TRBV6-5 - CASSYSTADTQYF TGTGCCAGCAGTTATTCAACAGCAGATACGCAGTATTTT
TRBJ1-1 - TRBV5-1 - CASSLALGGGEEAFF TGCGCCAGCAGCTTGGCCCTTGGGGGGGGCGAGGAAGCTTTCTTT
TRBJ2-7 - TRBV2 - CASVQFGTYEQYF TGTGCCAGCGTCCAGTTTGGGACCTACGAGCAGTACTTC
TRBJ2-7 - TRBV19 few CASSMDILDSYEQYF TGTGCCAGTAGCATGGACATCTTAGACTCCTACGAGCAGTACTTC
TRBJ2-1 - TRBV9 - CASSVATLAPNSYNEQFF TGTGCCAGCAGCGTAGCTACCCTAGCGCCCAATTCCTACAATGAGCAGTTCTTC
TRBJ2-3 TRBD1 TRBV7-9 - CASSSRTGADTQYF TGTGCCAGCAGTTCACGGACAGGCGCAGATACGCAGTATTTT
TRBJ2-3 - TRBV6-5 - CASSYSSSASRDTQYF TGTGCCAGCAGTTACTCGAGTAGCGCTAGCCGCGATACGCAGTATTTT
TRBJ1-2 - TRBV28 - CASTLFPPVTRRWGGYTF TGTGCCAGCACCCTGTTCCCCCCGGTGACCAGGCGGTGGGGCGGCTACACCTTC
TRBJ1-3 - TRBV21-1 - CASLHRDSASGNTIYF TGTGCCAGCCTGCACCGCGACTCCGCCTCTGGAAACACCATATATTTT
TRBJ2-2 - TRBV6-5 - CASSALVGTTGELFF TGTGCCAGCAGTGCCTTAGTGGGTACCACCGGGGAGCTGTTTTTT
TRBJ2-7 - TRBV7-2 - CASSLMGHSYEQYF TGTGCCAGCAGCTTAATGGGTCACTCCTACGAGCAGTACTTC
TRBJ1-1 - TRBV29-1 few CSVEEGTLMNTEAFF TGCAGCGTTGAAGAAGGGACGTTAATGAACACTGAAGCTTTCTTT
TRBJ2-1 - TRBV11-2 - CASSLGPVSRAISYNEQFF TGTGCCAGCAGCCTCGGCCCCGTCTCTCGAGCTATATCCTACAATGAGCAGTTCTTC
TRBJ2-2 TRBD1 TRBV25-1 - CASSDPGQGYTGELFF TGTGCCAGCAGTGATCCGGGACAGGGTTATACCGGGGAGCTGTTTTTT
TRBJ2-5 - TRBV6-5 - CASSYSMGVQETQYF TGTGCCAGCAGTTACTCGATGGGGGTACAAGAGACCCAGTACTTC
TRBJ1-4 - TRBV19 - CASRRSRGANEKLFF TGTGCCAGTAGAAGGAGCCGAGGCGCTAATGAAAAACTGTTTTTT
TRBJ2-1 - TRBV7-9 - CASSRTFLSYYNEQFF TGTGCCAGCAGCCGTACGTTTCTATCGTACTACAATGAGCAGTTCTTC
TRBJ2-5 TRBD2 TRBV2 - CASRISGGALAQYF TGTGCCAGCAGGATAAGCGGGGGGGCCTTGGCCCAGTACTTC
TRBJ1-2 - TRBV5-1 - CASSLAGTNYGYTF TGCGCCAGCAGCTTGGCGGGCACGAACTATGGCTACACCTTC
TRBJ1-1 TRBD1 TRBV2 - CASRQGRAEAFF TGTGCCAGCAGACAGGGGAGGGCTGAAGCTTTCTTT
TRBJ1-1 - TRBV28 - CASSFPGAGWVTEAFF TGTGCCAGCAGTTTCCCGGGGGCAGGTTGGGTCACTGAAGCTTTCTTT
TRBJ2-7 TRBD1 TRBV25-1 once CASSATTGTAHGGQYF TGTGCCAGCAGTGCAACAACTGGGACAGCCCATGGGGGGCAGTACTTC
TRBJ2-1 TRBD1 TRBV6-1 - CASSIAGGSYNEQFF TGTGCCAGCAGTATCGCAGGGGGCTCCTACAATGAGCAGTTCTTC
TRBJ2-2 - TRBV6-5 - CASSYSGPRNTGELFF TGTGCCAGCAGTTACTCGGGCCCCCGGAACACCGGGGAGCTGTTTTTT
TRBJ1-4 TRBD1 TRBV28 once CASSLNSGQTNEKLFF TGTGCCAGCAGTTTAAACTCGGGACAGACTAATGAAAAACTGTTTTTT
TRBJ2-7 - TRBV6-5 - CASSPHGVLEQYF TGTGCCAGCAGTCCCCACGGCGTCCTCGAGCAGTACTTC
TRBJ2-3 - TRBV5-4 - CASSLVNVQGTDTQYF TGTGCCAGCAGCTTGGTGAATGTACAGGGCACAGATACGCAGTATTTT